Listed below are T cell receptor beta chains from one sample, sequenced in a study of Ad26.COV2.S vaccination and SARS-CoV-2 variants. Profiled with immunoSEQ multiplex PCR; TCRdb holds only in-frame clones, not every one. The sample holds approximately 300,000 clones, about 82% seen once. The sequenced sample was peripheral blood, obtained in a trial of Ad26.COV2.S vaccine versus placebo. These receptors all come from a person aged 18-60 years who received the Ad26.COV2.S COVID-19 vaccine or a placebo. CDR3s leave out the opening cysteine and the closing phenylalanine or tryptophan. The order of the fields is CDR3 length, V gene, CDR3 protein.

length: 12; V: TRBV6-5; CDR3: ASSNPQGNYGYT
length: 11; V: TRBV6-1; CDR3: ASSEGDRRTLH
length: 13; V: TRBV5-4; CDR3: ASLQTPGLDRSEY
length: 9; V: TRBV12-3/TRBV12-4; CDR3: ASSLRNTIY
length: 13; V: TRBV19; CDR3: ASSTARQGHQPQH
length: 10; V: TRBV12-3/TRBV12-4; CDR3: ASSLGVAEAF
length: 18; V: TRBV18; CDR3: ASSPRQTREGFSYNSPLH
length: 11; V: TRBV27; CDR3: ASSLSKQETQY
length: 16; V: TRBV21-1; CDR3: ASSAGRRGLIGNTEAF
length: 11; V: TRBV2; CDR3: ASSEFRVGEQF
length: 13; V: TRBV19; CDR3: ASSTVAGGLETQY
length: 10; V: TRBV6-5; CDR3: ASRDPSATQY
length: 12; V: TRBV5-6; CDR3: ASSFQAGDTEAF
length: 15; V: TRBV6-2/TRBV6-3; CDR3: ASSYPGPVNSNQPQH
length: 16; V: TRBV29-1; CDR3: STANRVGDRGFDYGYT
length: 13; V: TRBV5-1; CDR3: ASSPGLADQETQY
length: 11; V: TRBV4-3; CDR3: ASSQESGNTIY
length: 12; V: TRBV4-3; CDR3: ASSHQPKSYEQY
length: 9; V: TRBV28; CDR3: ASSLKLGYT
length: 12; V: TRBV2; CDR3: ASTTWAGGEKLF
length: 11; V: TRBV2; CDR3: ASRGLYNTEAF
length: 11; V: TRBV10-3; CDR3: AIRGGSSYEQY
length: 13; V: TRBV7-9; CDR3: ASSLLTGGVGIQY
length: 16; V: TRBV11-2; CDR3: ASSPGAPGSSYNSPLH